What follows are 18 T cell receptor beta chains derived from one specimen sequenced in a study of cytomegalovirus exposure and HLA in healthy donors (dated by TCRdb to 2016 to 2017). The receptor library was made with the immunoSEQ multiplex PCR assay. TCRdb took over this immuneACCESS table, retaining in-frame rearrangements with V and J assigned. Such tables are incomplete; in checked studies, under half of the missing clones stem from an unresolved V gene, and the remainder is unexplained. The sample data list some 290,000 clones, and approximately 85% of these were observed just once. 0.9% to 1% of the sample is in the top ten clones. Specimen: PBMCs. Receptors were obtained from a man aged 25 to 45 in good health and CMV-seronegative.

The chain links TRBV10-3 to TRBJ1-1; the D gene is possibly TRBD1 (5 bases). Germline V CDR1 and CDR2: ENHRY, SYGVKD. CDR3 size: 13 residues. Trimming stripped 4 bases from V and 1 base from J, with 7 bases between. In DNA form, the CDR3 reads TGTGCCATCAGTGGTACAGGGAACACTGAAGCTTTCTTT. As protein: CAISGTGNTEAFF.

The genes are TRBV6-1 and TRBJ1-2; possible D gene TRBD1, 5 bases. Germline CDR1 MNHNS, CDR2 SASEGT. With 1 base removed from V and 2 bases from J, the gap between germline ends came to 8 bases. The CDR3 loop spans 14 amino acids. The CDR3 reads CASSEVAGNYGYTF. DNA for the CDR3: TGTGCCAGCAGTGAAGTGGCAGGGAACTATGGCTACACCTTC.

This sequence joins TRBV19 and TRBJ1-5; 10 nucleotides match TRBD1. CDR3 length: 14 amino acids. V was pared by 5 bases and J by 10 bases, with 8 bases of the junction left unmatched. Germline assignment: CDR1 LNHDA and CDR2 SQIVND (reference sequence). CDR3 nucleotides: TGTGCCAGTAGTCCGGGACAGGGGATATTTCCCCAGCATTTT. Its translation is CASSPGQGIFPQHF.

This chain links TRBV19 with TRBJ2-4; the match to TRBD1 covers 8 bases. This CDR3 has 16 residues. Germline trimming cut 7 bases from V and 1 base from J; bases unmatched to any gene: 9. Germline CDR1 LNHDA, CDR2 SQIVND (reference sequence). This CDR3 is CASTMPGQEAKNIQYF. The CDR3 region has the DNA TGTGCCAGTACCATGCCGGGACAGGAGGCCAAAAACATTCAGTACTTC.

CDR3: CASSYVQGNQPQHF. The CDR3 nucleotides are TGTGCCAGCAGTTACGTACAGGGCAATCAGCCCCAGCATTTT. The V gene is TRBV6-6, the J gene TRBJ1-5; D may be TRBD1 (5 bases). Germline V gene data show CDR1 as MNHNY and CDR2 as SVGAGI (reference sequence). The CDR3 contains 14 residues. Trimming removed 2 bases from V and 2 bases from J, with 7 bases in between.

As concerns this clone: Relative to the germline gene, one junction end is altered; a read error may explain this. This sequence joins TRBV30 and TRBJ1-6, with D maybe TRBD1 (6 bases). CDR3 length: 13 residues. CDR1 GTSNPN and CDR2 SVGIG come from the germline V gene (reference sequence). The CDR3 region is CARRGANYSPLHF. CDR3 DNA sequence: TGTGCCCGGAGGGGGGCTAATTATTCACCCCTCCACTTT.

The table lists this clone with a count of one. The chain uses TRBV18 and TRBJ1-6, with no clear D. Germline lookup yields CDR1 KGHSH and CDR2 LQKENI. V was cut by 10 bases and J by 10 bases, with 17 bases left in between. The CDR3 has 13 amino acids. The CDR3 coding sequence is TGTGCCACCCGAACAGAATCGGGATCACCCCTCCACTTT. Translation gives CATRTESGSPLHF. The full variable domain, in which reference TRBV18 and TRBJ1-6 provide the parts outside the CDR3, is NAGVMQNPRHLVRRRGQEARLRCSPMKGHSHVYWYRQLPEEGLKFMVYLQKENIIDESGMPKERFSAEFPKEGPSILRIQQVVRGDSAAYFCATRTESGSPLHFGNGTRLTVT.

This clone was observed a single time. This chain uses TRBV5-4 with TRBJ1-2, with 11 bases fitting TRBD1. Germline V gene data show CDR1 as SGHNT and CDR2 as YYREEE (reference sequence). CDR3 length: 16 residues. V shed 4 bases and J 4 bases; nucleotides not matched to a gene: 9. CDR3 region: CASSKDRGLSGYGYTF. CDR3 DNA: TGTGCCAGCAGCAAGGACAGGGGGCTGTCCGGCTATGGCTACACCTTC.

The V and J genes are TRBV9 and TRBJ1-2; D possibly corresponds to TRBD1 (6 bases). This CDR3 has 12 amino acids. Germline V lookup: CDR1 SGDLS, CDR2 YYNGEE. V lost 7 bases to trimming and J lost 7 bases, with 14 bases between them. The CDR3 nucleotides are TGTGCCAGCCGGGCAGGGGACGGTGGCTACACCTTC. As protein: CASRAGDGGYTF.

This clone was observed once. This rearrangement joins TRBV25-1 to TRBJ2-1; 12 bases agree with TRBD1. CDR3 size: 16 residues. Losses at the gene ends were 11 bases for V and 2 bases for J; bases not matched to a gene: 10. The germline V gene encodes CDR1 MGHDK and CDR2 SYGVNS. The CDR3 protein is CASSGQGASTYNEQFF. CDR3 coding DNA: TGTGCCTCCTCGGGACAGGGGGCGTCCACCTACAATGAGCAGTTCTTC.

The J gene is TRBJ1-5, the V gene TRBV27, with a tentative D call TRBD1 (5 bases). The CDR3 has 15 residues. The germline CDR1 and CDR2 sequences are MNHEY and SMNVEV (reference sequence). Deletions cut 2 bases from V and 4 bases from J, with 12 bases between. In DNA form, the CDR3 reads TGTGCCAGCAGTTTAGTGGGACTAGGAAATCAGCCCCAGCATTTT. It is translated as CASSLVGLGNQPQHF.

The chain carries TRBV10-2 and TRBJ2-7; TRBD1 matches 7 bases. Germline V gene sequence: CDR1 WSHSY, CDR2 SAAADI. The junction had 7 bases not matched to a gene; V was cut back by 8 bases and J by 3 bases. CDR3 length: 13 amino acids. In nucleotides, the CDR3 is TGCGCCAGCCGGGACAGAAGGCACTACGAGCAGTACTTC. It yields the protein CASRDRRHYEQYF.

This CDR3 is CASSGGLQSTDTQYF. For the CDR3, the DNA is TGTGCCAGCAGCGGGGGACTACAAAGCACAGATACGCAGTATTTT. V and J are TRBV5-8 and TRBJ2-3; the match to TRBD2 covers 7 bases. Trimming took 4 bases from V and 0 from J; bases not matched to a gene: 5. Looked up from germline, CDR1 is SGHTS and CDR2 is YDEGEE. The CDR3 is made up of 15 amino acids.

This clone was counted a few times. The junction departs from the called germline gene at one end, perhaps through a read error. The V gene is TRBV9, the J gene TRBJ1-1; no reliable D call. The CDR3 sequence is 15 residues long. CDR1 is SGDLS and CDR2 is YYNGEE in the germline V gene. CDR3 residues: CASSVGRVGNAEAFF. DNA of the CDR3: TGTGCCAGCAGCGTTGGGAGGGTGGGGAACGCTGAAGCTTTCTTT.

The chain has TRBV6-1 and TRBJ1-2; 7 bases agree with TRBD1. Losses at the gene ends were 6 bases for V and 6 bases for J; bases not matched to a gene: 13. This CDR3 contains 15 residues. Germline V gene sequence: CDR1 MNHNS, CDR2 SASEGT. The CDR3 bases are TGTGCCAGCAGCCGCGGTAGGGGGCAGACAGATGGCTACACCTTC. Translation: CASSRGRGQTDGYTF.

The chain joins TRBV9 to TRBJ1-2; 8 nucleotides agree with TRBD1. The junction had 5 bases not matched to a gene; V was cut back by 0 bases and J by 1 base. The CDR3 length is 16 residues. From germline, CDR1 is SGDLS and CDR2 YYNGEE. CDR3 in amino acids: CASSVARDRSNYGYTF. As DNA, the CDR3 is TGTGCCAGCAGCGTAGCCAGGGACAGGAGTAACTATGGCTACACCTTC.

This clone was picked up a small number of times. V usage is TRBV7-2 and J usage is TRBJ1-2; 7 nucleotides agree with TRBD1. Germline V CDR1 and CDR2: SGHTA, FQGNSA. V gave up 1 base and J gave up 4 bases; unmatched junction bases: 6. The CDR3 spans 15 residues. For the CDR3, the DNA is TGTGCCAGCAGCTTAGGGGGACAGCGAGCCTATGGCTACACCTTC. It codes for CASSLGGQRAYGYTF.

The gene calls are TRBV5-1 and TRBJ2-1; weak D call: TRBD2 (7 bases). Germline V gives CDR1 SGHRS, CDR2 YFSETQ. This CDR3 region has 15 residues. V was shortened by 5 bases and J by 6 bases, with 18 bases between the two germline ends. The CDR3 protein is CASSLVGGAGNEQFF. The CDR3 DNA reads as TGCGCCAGCAGTCTTGTAGGGGGGGCAGGCAATGAGCAGTTCTTC.